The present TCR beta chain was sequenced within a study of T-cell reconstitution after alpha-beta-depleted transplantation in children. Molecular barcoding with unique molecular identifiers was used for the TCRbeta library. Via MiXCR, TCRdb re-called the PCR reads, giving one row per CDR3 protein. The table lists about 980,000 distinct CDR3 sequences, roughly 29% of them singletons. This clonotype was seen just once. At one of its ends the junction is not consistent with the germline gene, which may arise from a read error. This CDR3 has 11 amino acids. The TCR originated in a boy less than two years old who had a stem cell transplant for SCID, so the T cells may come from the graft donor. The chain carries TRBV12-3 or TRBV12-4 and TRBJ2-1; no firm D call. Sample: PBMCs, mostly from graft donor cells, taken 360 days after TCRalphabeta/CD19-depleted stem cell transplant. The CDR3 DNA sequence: TGTGCCAGCAGTTTAGCTCTGGGCGTACTCTTC. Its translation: CASSLALGVLF.